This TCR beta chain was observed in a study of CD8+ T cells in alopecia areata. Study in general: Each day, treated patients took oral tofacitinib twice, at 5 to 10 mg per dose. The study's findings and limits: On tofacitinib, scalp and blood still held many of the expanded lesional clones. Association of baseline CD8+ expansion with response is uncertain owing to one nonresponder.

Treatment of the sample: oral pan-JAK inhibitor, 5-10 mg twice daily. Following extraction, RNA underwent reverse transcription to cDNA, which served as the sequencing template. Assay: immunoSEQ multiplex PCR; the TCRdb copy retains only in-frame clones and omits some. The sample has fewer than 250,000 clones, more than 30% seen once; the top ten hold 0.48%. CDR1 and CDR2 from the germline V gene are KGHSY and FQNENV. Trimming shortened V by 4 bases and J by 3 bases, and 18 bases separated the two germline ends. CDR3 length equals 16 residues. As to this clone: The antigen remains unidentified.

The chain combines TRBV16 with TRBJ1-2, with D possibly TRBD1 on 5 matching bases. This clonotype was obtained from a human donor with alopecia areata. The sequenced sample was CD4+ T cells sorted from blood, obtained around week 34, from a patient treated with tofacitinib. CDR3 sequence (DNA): TGTGCCAGCAGCCCCCCGAGCGGGGCAGAAGACTATGGCTACACCTTC. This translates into CASSPPSGAEDYGYTF.